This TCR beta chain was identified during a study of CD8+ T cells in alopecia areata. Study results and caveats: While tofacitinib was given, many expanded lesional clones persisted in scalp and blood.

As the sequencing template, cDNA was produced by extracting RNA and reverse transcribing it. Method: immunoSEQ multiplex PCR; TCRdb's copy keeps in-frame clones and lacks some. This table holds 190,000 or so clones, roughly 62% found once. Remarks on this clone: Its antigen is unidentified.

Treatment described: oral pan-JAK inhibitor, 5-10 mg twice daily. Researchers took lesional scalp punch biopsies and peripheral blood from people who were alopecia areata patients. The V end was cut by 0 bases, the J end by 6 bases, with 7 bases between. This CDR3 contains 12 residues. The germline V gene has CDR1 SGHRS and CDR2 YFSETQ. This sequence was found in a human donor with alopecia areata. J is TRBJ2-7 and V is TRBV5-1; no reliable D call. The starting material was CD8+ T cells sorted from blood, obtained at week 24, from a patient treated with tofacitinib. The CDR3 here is CASSLVPGEQYF. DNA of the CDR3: TGCGCCAGCAGCTTGGTGCCCGGCGAGCAGTACTTC.